The clone carrying this T cell receptor beta chain turned up a few times. What it binds is not known. There are 13 residues in the CDR3. Deletions cut 2 bases from V and 5 bases from J, with 9 bases between. Germline V gene lookup returns CDR1 MRHNA and CDR2 SNTAGT. This sample is part of a study of T cells after yellow fever vaccination. Study findings and constraints: Repertoires sorted by FACS could include abundant clonotypes that are contaminants from the bulk population. There was a small share of clonotypes that showed up in both the CD4 and CD8 compartments. Clones that expanded after primary vaccination mostly reappeared after the booster (96% CD4, around 87% CD8).

Each CDR3 protein is one row after TCRdb ran MiXCR on the 5' RACE reads. The table has roughly 400,000 distinct CDR3 sequences, around 20% seen once. J is TRBJ2-5 and V is TRBV6-4; maybe TRBD1 (6 bases). Sequenced here: PBMCs, sampled before the yellow fever booster vaccination. The sequence was collected from a man between 18 and 29 years old who received the YFV17D yellow fever vaccine. The CDR3 sequence: CASSDQGLETQYF. The CDR3 coding sequence is TGTGCCAGCAGTGACCAGGGGCTCGAGACCCAGTACTTC.